Sequencing of this T cell receptor (beta chain) was carried out in a study of tumor-infiltrating lymphocytes in primary liver carcinoma. As for the study in general: Patients, male and female, were 30 to 69 years old. Roughly 3.65 to 8 million productive TCRbeta reads were obtained per sample, with similar numbers across tissue types.

Constant-region priming of around 500 ng total RNA yielded TCR beta cDNA. Slightly modified ARM-PCR with three nested multiplex PCR rounds yielded TCR beta libraries. TRBV1-TRBV30 forward primers paired with a C-beta reverse primer were used in the first two PCR rounds, which ran about 11 cycles each. TCRdb recomputed calls from the multiplex PCR reads with MiXCR, one row per CDR3 protein. The sample shows roughly 22,000 distinct CDR3 sequences, over 75% of them seen only once. The tissue used was unsorted bulk material of roughly 17-34 mg. RNA and DNA were co-extracted from it with the AllPrep DNA/RNA mini kit. Every patient had chronic HBV infection and was treatment-naive. The CDR3 is 13 amino acids. Germline CDR1 and CDR2: MNHEY and SVGEGT. A remark on this clonotype: No conserved phenylalanine or tryptophan ends this CDR3, so it is likely a read error.

The rearrangement uses TRBV6-2 or TRBV6-3 and TRBJ1-5; no clear D. The sequencing input was liver tumor tissue from sampling region 2. Subset given: tumor region T2, inferior pole. This clonotype originated in a woman aged 30 to 39 with primary liver carcinoma and hepatitis B virus infection. The CDR3 sequence: CARSYQDNQPQHY. The CDR3, as DNA: TGTGCCAGGAGTTACCAGGACAATCAGCCCCAGCATTAT.